Described below is a single TCR beta chain sequence and its context. V was shortened by 7 bases and J by 6 bases, with 10 bases between the two germline ends. The CDR3 is 12 residues long. CDR1 is MNHEY, CDR2 SVGAGI, per germline. This sample is part of a study of technical replicates of blood from several donors. Data came from immunoSEQ multiplex PCR; TCRdb stores just in-frame clones and leaves some out. The sample contains around 80,000 clones, about 91% of which appear only once. This clonotype was sampled from a human donor in good health. Sequencing was performed on T cells isolated from PBMCs. The chain links TRBV6-5 to TRBJ1-5; D remains ambiguous. The DNA of the CDR3 is TGTGCCAGCACTCAGATGATTCAGCCCCAGCATTTT. Translation: CASTQMIQPQHF.